This entry features one T cell receptor beta chain sequence. The data were obtained in a study of blood T cell repertoires in COVID-19. Study at large: From the United States, Italy and Spain came samples of acute and convalescent COVID-19. T cells, B-cell-depleted T cells, or PBMCs provided the cDNA or gDNA that served as material.

How the authors handled the data: Amplification with reference gene primers provided the estimates of nucleated cell counts. This table comes from immunoSEQ multiplex PCR, and its TCRdb copy is limited to in-frame clones, with some not included. V, J and clone size are those of that table, while D and trimming were read from the DNA. The sample yields approximately 280,000 clones, roughly nine tenths seen once. Sequenced input: peripheral blood. The sequence came from a man aged 45-65 years with acute or convalescent COVID-19.

CDR3 sequence reads: CAWSVQGQTGIDTF. CDR3 sequence (DNA): TGTGCCTGGAGTGTACAGGGCCAAACAGGGATCGACACCTTC. The chain carries TRBV30 and TRBJ1-2; D possibly corresponds to TRBD1 (6 bases). V shed 0 bases and J shed 12 bases, with 20 bases lying between them. The CDR3 runs 14 residues. Germline CDR1 and CDR2: GTSNPN and SVGIG (reference sequence).